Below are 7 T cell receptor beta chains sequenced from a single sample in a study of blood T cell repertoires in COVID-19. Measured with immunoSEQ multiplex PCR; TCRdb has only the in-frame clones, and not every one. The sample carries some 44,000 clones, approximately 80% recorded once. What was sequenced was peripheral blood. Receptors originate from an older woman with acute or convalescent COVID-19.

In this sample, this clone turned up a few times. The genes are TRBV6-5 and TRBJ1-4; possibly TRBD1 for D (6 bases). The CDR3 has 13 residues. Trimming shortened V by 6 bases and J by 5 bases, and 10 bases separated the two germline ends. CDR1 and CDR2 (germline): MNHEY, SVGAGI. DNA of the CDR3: TGTGCCAGCAGACCCCAGGGGAATGAAAAACTGTTTTTT. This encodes CASRPQGNEKLFF.

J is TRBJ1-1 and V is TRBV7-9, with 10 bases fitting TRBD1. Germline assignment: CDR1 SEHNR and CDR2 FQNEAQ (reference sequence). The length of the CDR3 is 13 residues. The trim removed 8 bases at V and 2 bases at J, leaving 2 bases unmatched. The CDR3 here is CASGTGVNTEAFF. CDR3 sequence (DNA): TGTGCCAGCGGGACAGGGGTCAACACTGAAGCTTTCTTT. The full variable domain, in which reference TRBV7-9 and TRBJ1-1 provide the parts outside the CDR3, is DTGVSQNPRHKITKRGQNVTFRCDPISEHNRLYWYRQTLGQGPEFLTYFQNEAQLEKSRLLSDRFSAERPKGSFSTLEIQRTEQGDSAMYLCASGTGVNTEAFFGQGTRLTVV.

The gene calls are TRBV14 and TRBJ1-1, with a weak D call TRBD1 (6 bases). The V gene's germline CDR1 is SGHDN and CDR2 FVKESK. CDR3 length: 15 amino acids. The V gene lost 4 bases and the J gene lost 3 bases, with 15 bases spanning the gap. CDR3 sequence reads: CASSLHRVPYTEAFF. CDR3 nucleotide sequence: TGTGCCAGCAGCCTGCACAGGGTCCCATACACTGAAGCTTTCTTT.

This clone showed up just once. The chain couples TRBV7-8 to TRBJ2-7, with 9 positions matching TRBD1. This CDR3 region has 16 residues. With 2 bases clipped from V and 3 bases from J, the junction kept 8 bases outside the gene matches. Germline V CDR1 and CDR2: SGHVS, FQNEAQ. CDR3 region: CASSLLGTGSLYEQYF. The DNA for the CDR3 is TGTGCCAGCAGCTTACTAGGGACAGGGTCTCTCTACGAGCAGTACTTC.

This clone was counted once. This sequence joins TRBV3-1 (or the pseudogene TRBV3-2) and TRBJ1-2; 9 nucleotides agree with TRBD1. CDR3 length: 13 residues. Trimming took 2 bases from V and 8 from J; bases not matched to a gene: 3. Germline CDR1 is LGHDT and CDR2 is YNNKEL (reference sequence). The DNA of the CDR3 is TGTGCCAGCAGCCAACCTACAGGGGGCGGCTACACCTTC. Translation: CASSQPTGGGYTF.

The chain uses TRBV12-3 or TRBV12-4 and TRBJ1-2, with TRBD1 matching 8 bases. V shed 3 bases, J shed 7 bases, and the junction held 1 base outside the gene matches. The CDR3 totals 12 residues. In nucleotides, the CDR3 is TGTGCCAGCAGTTTGACAGGGGTTGGCTACACCTTC. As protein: CASSLTGVGYTF.

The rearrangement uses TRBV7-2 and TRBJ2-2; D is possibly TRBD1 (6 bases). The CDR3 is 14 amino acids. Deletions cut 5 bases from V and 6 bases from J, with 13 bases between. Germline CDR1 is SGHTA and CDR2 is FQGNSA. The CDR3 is CASSLLGGAGELFF. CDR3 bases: TGTGCCAGCAGCCTACTAGGGGGAGCCGGGGAGCTGTTTTTT.